A selection of T cell receptor beta chains follows, all from one sample in a study of cytotoxic CD8 clonotypes in ibrutinib-treated CLL. Sequenced by immunoSEQ multiplex PCR; TCRdb stores in-frame clones only, minus some. The sample lists tens of thousands of clones, around 53% occurring once. The source material was PBMCs, sampled before ibrutinib treatment. The source of these receptors is a human donor with chronic lymphocytic leukemia. Both conserved end residues are part of each CDR3. A D gene is named only where the DNA matches it firmly. Clone size is stated in some rows and not others, as once, few, many or a class when expanded.

cdr3_length: 15
v_call: TRBV7-2
d_call: TRBD1
j_call: TRBJ1-2
clone_size: NA
cdr3_aa: CASSFRWDRGDGYTF
cdr3_nt: TGTGCCAGCAGCTTTCGTTGGGACAGGGGGGATGGCTACACCTTC

cdr3_length: 14
v_call: TRBV21-1
d_call: NA
j_call: TRBJ1-4
clone_size: NA
cdr3_aa: CASIRTGVNEKLFF
cdr3_nt: TGTGCCAGTATAAGGACAGGCGTAAATGAAAAACTGTTTTTT

cdr3_length: 13
v_call: TRBV27
d_call: NA
j_call: TRBJ2-7
clone_size: NA
cdr3_aa: CASAWGSFNEQYF
cdr3_nt: TGTGCCAGCGCCTGGGGATCCTTCAACGAGCAGTACTTC

cdr3_length: 13
v_call: TRBV11-3
d_call: NA
j_call: TRBJ2-1
clone_size: few
cdr3_aa: CASSLMGLDEQFF
cdr3_nt: TGTGCCAGCAGCTTAATGGGGCTTGATGAGCAGTTCTTC

cdr3_length: 13
v_call: TRBV9
d_call: NA
j_call: TRBJ2-3
clone_size: NA
cdr3_aa: CASSAVRTDTQYF
cdr3_nt: TGTGCCAGCAGCGCCGTGCGGACAGATACGCAGTATTTT

cdr3_length: 16
v_call: TRBV6-5
d_call: TRBD2
j_call: TRBJ2-1
clone_size: NA
cdr3_aa: CASSYKAGVPYNEQFF
cdr3_nt: TGTGCCAGCAGTTACAAAGCGGGGGTTCCCTACAATGAGCAGTTCTTC

cdr3_length: 16
v_call: TRBV11-2
d_call: NA
j_call: TRBJ1-1
clone_size: NA
cdr3_aa: CASSLGRVRMNTEAFF
cdr3_nt: TGTGCCAGCAGCTTAGGGCGGGTGAGGATGAACACTGAAGCTTTCTTT

cdr3_length: 15
v_call: TRBV7-9
d_call: TRBD2
j_call: TRBJ2-3
clone_size: NA
cdr3_aa: CASSYLSGERDTQYF
cdr3_nt: TGTGCCAGCAGCTACCTTAGCGGGGAGAGAGATACGCAGTATTTT

cdr3_length: 20
v_call: TRBV4-2
d_call: TRBD2
j_call: TRBJ2-3
clone_size: medium-sized
cdr3_aa: CASSQEWASGGPEEWGTQYF
cdr3_nt: TGTGCCAGCAGCCAAGAATGGGCTAGCGGGGGGCCCGAAGAGTGGGGTACGCAGTATTTT

cdr3_length: 13
v_call: TRBV30
d_call: TRBD1
j_call: TRBJ1-1
clone_size: NA
cdr3_aa: CAWGRGPDTEAFF
cdr3_nt: TGTGCCTGGGGGAGGGGGCCGGACACTGAAGCTTTCTTT

cdr3_length: 15
v_call: TRBV7-2
d_call: TRBD1
j_call: TRBJ1-2
clone_size: few
cdr3_aa: CASSFTGGVRYGYTF
cdr3_nt: TGTGCCAGCAGCTTCACAGGGGGCGTTAGGTATGGCTACACCTTC

cdr3_length: 12
v_call: TRBV6-5
d_call: NA
j_call: TRBJ2-1
clone_size: NA
cdr3_aa: CASSSESNEQFF
cdr3_nt: TGTGCCAGCAGTTCAGAGTCCAATGAGCAGTTCTTC

cdr3_length: 13
v_call: TRBV6-1
d_call: NA
j_call: TRBJ1-5
clone_size: NA
cdr3_aa: CASSGDSNQPQHF
cdr3_nt: TGTGCCAGCAGTGGGGATAGCAATCAGCCCCAGCATTTT

cdr3_length: 15
v_call: TRBV6-1
d_call: NA
j_call: TRBJ1-6
clone_size: NA
cdr3_aa: CASRVQGSYNSPLHF
cdr3_nt: TGTGCCAGCAGGGTACAGGGCTCCTATAATTCACCCCTCCACTTT

cdr3_length: 15
v_call: TRBV4-1
d_call: NA
j_call: TRBJ2-3
clone_size: NA
cdr3_aa: CASSPSLSSTDTQYF
cdr3_nt: TGCGCCAGCAGCCCCAGTCTATCTAGCACAGATACGCAGTATTTT

cdr3_length: 15
v_call: TRBV5-4
d_call: NA
j_call: TRBJ1-6
clone_size: few
cdr3_aa: CASSLDRPDNSPLHF
cdr3_nt: TGTGCCAGCAGCTTGGACAGGCCCGATAATTCACCCCTCCACTTT

cdr3_length: 13
v_call: TRBV7-9
d_call: NA
j_call: TRBJ1-1
clone_size: few
cdr3_aa: CASSRQKNTEAFF
cdr3_nt: TGTGCCAGCTCGAGACAGAAGAACACTGAAGCTTTCTTT

cdr3_length: 13
v_call: TRBV7-8
d_call: NA
j_call: TRBJ1-6
clone_size: NA
cdr3_aa: CASNQGQDSPLHF
cdr3_nt: TGTGCCAGCAACCAGGGTCAGGATTCACCCCTCCACTTT

cdr3_length: 14
v_call: TRBV18
d_call: NA
j_call: TRBJ2-7
clone_size: NA
cdr3_aa: CASSPLDSTYEQYF
cdr3_nt: TGTGCCAGCTCACCACTCGACAGCACCTACGAGCAGTACTTC

cdr3_length: 16
v_call: TRBV5-1
d_call: NA
j_call: TRBJ1-1
clone_size: NA
cdr3_aa: CASSSNLGTLNTEAFF
cdr3_nt: TGCGCCAGCAGCAGCAACCTGGGGACCCTGAACACTGAAGCTTTCTTT

cdr3_length: 14
v_call: TRBV5-6
d_call: NA
j_call: TRBJ1-2
clone_size: NA
cdr3_aa: CASSSPTGIFLFSF
cdr3_nt: TGTGCCAGCAGCTCCCCAACAGGGATCTTCCTTTTTTCCTTC

cdr3_length: 14
v_call: TRBV5-1
d_call: TRBD2
j_call: TRBJ2-1
clone_size: few
cdr3_aa: CASSLGTSGEEQFF
cdr3_nt: TGCGCCAGCAGCCTCGGGACTAGCGGGGAAGAGCAGTTCTTC

cdr3_length: 14
v_call: TRBV7-2
d_call: NA
j_call: TRBJ2-1
clone_size: NA
cdr3_aa: CASILLRARHEQFF
cdr3_nt: TGTGCCAGCATTTTACTGCGGGCAAGACATGAGCAGTTCTTC

cdr3_length: 15
v_call: TRBV7-9
d_call: NA
j_call: TRBJ1-2
clone_size: NA
cdr3_aa: CASSTDFTGIRGYTF
cdr3_nt: TGTGCCAGCAGCACTGACTTTACAGGGATACGTGGCTACACCTTC

cdr3_length: 16
v_call: TRBV10-3
d_call: TRBD2
j_call: TRBJ2-7
clone_size: NA
cdr3_aa: CAISESGSGGRYEQYF
cdr3_nt: TGTGCCATCAGTGAGTCGGGAAGCGGGGGCCGTTACGAGCAGTACTTC

cdr3_length: 17
v_call: TRBV5-5
d_call: TRBD1
j_call: TRBJ1-4
clone_size: NA
cdr3_aa: CASSLWASGTGNEKLFF
cdr3_nt: TGTGCCAGCAGCTTGTGGGCTTCCGGGACAGGGAATGAAAAACTGTTTTTT

cdr3_length: 13
v_call: TRBV11-3
d_call: NA
j_call: TRBJ2-2
clone_size: few
cdr3_aa: CASSPQGSGELFF
cdr3_nt: TGTGCCAGCAGCCCACAGGGTTCCGGGGAGCTGTTTTTT

cdr3_length: 16
v_call: TRBV11-2
d_call: NA
j_call: TRBJ2-1
clone_size: once
cdr3_aa: CASSGGRAGTYNEQFF
cdr3_nt: TGTGCCAGCAGCGGGGGTCGGGCAGGAACCTACAATGAGCAGTTCTTC